These 16 T cell receptor beta chains share one sample of origin, sequenced in a study of cytomegalovirus exposure and HLA in healthy donors. Use of 60 Vbeta and 13 Jbeta primers characterized the PCR. The protocol was immunoSEQ multiplex PCR, while the TCRdb copy is restricted to in-frame clones and leaves out a portion. The sample lists 180,000 or so clones; around 78% were seen once. Sample: PBMCs. These receptors all come from a woman in her twenties or thirties in good health and CMV-seropositive.

The chain employs TRBV6-1 and TRBJ1-5; D uncertain. V was trimmed by 1 base and J by 4 bases, leaving 8 bases between them. CDR3 length: 14 amino acids. From germline, CDR1 is MNHNS and CDR2 SASEGT. CDR3 region: CASSEDTDNQPQHF. Here the CDR3 DNA reads TGTGCCAGCAGTGAAGACACAGATAATCAGCCCCAGCATTTT.

The chain joins TRBV14 to TRBJ2-2; D might be TRBD2 (6 bases). This CDR3 is built from 16 residues. The germline CDR1 and CDR2 sequences are SGHDN and FVKESK. Trimming removed 2 bases from V and 2 bases from J, with 12 bases in between. The CDR3 sequence: CASSQLARFNTGELFF. For the CDR3, the DNA is TGTGCCAGCAGCCAACTAGCGCGATTCAACACCGGGGAGCTGTTTTTT.

V is TRBV7-9 and J is TRBJ1-5; D call uncertain. The V end was cut by 1 base, the J end by 3 bases, with 7 bases between. The CDR3 has 14 residues. Germline V gene data show CDR1 as SEHNR and CDR2 as FQNEAQ (reference sequence). The CDR3 sequence: CASSLGGDNQPQHF. CDR3 nucleotides: TGTGCCAGCAGCTTAGGGGGAGACAATCAGCCCCAGCATTTT.

In this sample, this clone turned up once. The V call is TRBV7-9, the J call TRBJ1-1; a possible D gene is TRBD1 (5 bases). The V gene's germline CDR1 is SEHNR and CDR2 FQNEAQ (reference sequence). The ends were cut back, 3 bases at V and 1 base at J, with 9 bases in the middle. This CDR3 comprises 14 residues. As DNA, the CDR3 is TGTGCCAGCAGCTTGGACGGGGGGAACACTGAAGCTTTCTTT. Amino acids: CASSLDGGNTEAFF.

This chain connects TRBV19 to TRBJ1-5; D might be TRBD1 (5 bases). V lost 3 bases and J 7 bases, leaving 13 bases between the germline ends. Per germline, CDR1 LNHDA and CDR2 SQIVND (reference sequence). CDR3 length: 14 residues. The CDR3 nucleotides are TGTGCCAGTAGTATTAAAAGGGGTGACCAGCCCCAGCATTTT. It codes for CASSIKRGDQPQHF.

The genes are TRBV1 and TRBJ1-2; the table assigns TRBD1, which was not confirmed against the DNA. TRBV1 is designated a pseudogene. The CDR3 extends over 16 amino acids. The CDR3: CTSSQTGTGENYGYTF. CDR3 nucleotide sequence: TGCACCAGCAGCCAAACCGGGACAGGAGAGAACTATGGCTACACCTTC.

The V gene is TRBV9, the J gene TRBJ1-2; D perhaps matches TRBD1 (6 bases). V shed 1 base and J shed 0 bases, with 10 bases lying between them. Looked up from germline, CDR1 is SGDLS and CDR2 is YYNGEE. This CDR3 spans 15 amino acids. CDR3 sequence: CASSVQGSANYGYTF. As DNA, the CDR3 is TGTGCCAGCAGCGTACAGGGGTCCGCTAACTATGGCTACACCTTC. Together with reference TRBV9 and TRBJ1-2, the CDR3 gives the full variable domain: DSGVTQTPKHLITATGQRVTLRCSPRSGDLSVYWYQQSLDQGLQFLIQYYNGEERAKGNILERFSAQQFPDLHSELNLSSLELGDSALYFCASSVQGSANYGYTFGSGTRLTVV.

The chain employs TRBV5-6 and TRBJ2-3, with D tentatively TRBD1 (6 bases). This CDR3 comprises 14 residues. Germline CDR1 and CDR2: SGHDT and YYEEEE. V was shortened by 3 bases and J by 2 bases, with 10 bases between the two germline ends. The CDR3 nucleotides read TGTGCCAGCAGCTGGGACAAAAACACAGATACGCAGTATTTT. It codes for CASSWDKNTDTQYF.

CDR3 protein: CASSRQGFDYGYTF. Here the CDR3 DNA reads TGTGCCAGCAGCCGACAGGGTTTCGACTATGGCTACACCTTC. The V and J genes are TRBV7-9 and TRBJ1-2; 7 bases line up with TRBD1. Unmatched junction bases numbered 6, after V lost 5 bases and J lost 3 bases. Germline assignment: CDR1 SEHNR and CDR2 FQNEAQ (reference sequence). The CDR3 has 14 amino acids. Variable domain in full (rest from reference TRBV7-9 and TRBJ1-2): DTGVSQNPRHKITKRGQNVTFRCDPISEHNRLYWYRQTLGQGPEFLTYFQNEAQLEKSRLLSDRFSAERPKGSFSTLEIQRTEQGDSAMYLCASSRQGFDYGYTFGSGTRLTVV.

The rearrangement links TRBV29-1 to TRBJ2-5, with TRBD2 matching 9 bases. Looked up from germline, CDR1 is SQVTM and CDR2 is ANQGSEA. The CDR3 contains 15 residues. V was pared by 2 bases and J by 9 bases, with 13 bases of the junction left unmatched. CDR3 nucleotides: TGCAGCGTTGAAATGGCTAGCGGGGCGACTCTGGCCCAGTACTTC. Translated, it gives CSVEMASGATLAQYF. The entire variable domain, with the rest obtained from reference TRBV29-1 and TRBJ2-5, is as follows: SAVISQKPSRDICQRGTSLTIQCQVDSQVTMMFWYRQQPGQSLTLIATANQGSEATYESGFVIDKFPISRPNLTFSTLTVSNMSPEDSSIYLCSVEMASGATLAQYFGPGTRLLVL.

The V call is TRBV9, the J call TRBJ2-3; 11 bases match TRBD2. V was clipped by 3 bases and J by 0 bases; unmatched bases: 9. Germline CDR1 reads SGDLS; CDR2 reads YYNGEE. CDR3 length: 18 residues. The CDR3 region is CASSEQGTSGGSTDTQYF. The CDR3 DNA reads as TGTGCCAGCAGCGAACAAGGGACTAGCGGAGGGAGCACAGATACGCAGTATTTT.

The V and J genes are TRBV30 and TRBJ2-1, with D unclear. The CDR3 contains 13 residues. Between the trimmed V and J ends, which lost 1 base and 4 bases, there was a span of 8 bases. Germline values: CDR1 GTSNPN, CDR2 SVGIG (reference sequence). The CDR3 sequence: CAWSAVLYNEQFF. The CDR3 DNA sequence: TGTGCCTGGAGTGCGGTCCTATACAATGAGCAGTTCTTC.

V and J are TRBV5-4 and TRBJ2-7; weak D call: TRBD1 (6 bases). The CDR3 consists of 15 residues. The ends were cut back, 4 bases at V and 3 bases at J, with 17 bases in the middle. Germline assignment: CDR1 SGHNT and CDR2 YYREEE (reference sequence). The CDR3 loop is CASSLAPGQDYEQYF. The CDR3 region has the DNA TGTGCCAGCAGCCTGGCCCCGGGACAAGACTACGAGCAGTACTTC.

This sequence joins TRBV28 and TRBJ1-1; D may be TRBD1 (6 bases). V was cut by 7 bases and J by 7 bases, with 19 bases left in between. CDR3 size: 14 residues. Germline V CDR1 and CDR2: MDHEN, SYDVKM. CDR3 residues: CASTPFDRLIEAFF. The CDR3 region has the DNA TGTGCCAGCACCCCCTTCGACAGGCTGATTGAAGCTTTCTTT.

This clone turned up a few times. The rearrangement joins TRBV20-1 to TRBJ2-3; D gene uncertain. Germline V gene sequence: CDR1 DFQATT, CDR2 SNEGSKA (reference sequence). Trimming removed 2 bases at V and 3 bases at J, with 3 bases between. This CDR3 contains 11 residues. The CDR3 loop reads CSARITDTQYF. In DNA form, the CDR3 reads TGCAGTGCTAGAATAACAGATACGCAGTATTTT.

The rearrangement joins TRBV2 to TRBJ2-5; TRBD2 agrees at 7 bases. This CDR3 has 14 residues. The germline gives CDR1 SNHLY, CDR2 FYNNEI. The V and J ends lost 5 bases and 4 bases, in that order; junction bases with no gene match: 7. CDR3 coding DNA: TGTGCCAGCAGTCCTATGGTAGCGGGAGAGACCCAGTACTTC. Translated: CASSPMVAGETQYF.